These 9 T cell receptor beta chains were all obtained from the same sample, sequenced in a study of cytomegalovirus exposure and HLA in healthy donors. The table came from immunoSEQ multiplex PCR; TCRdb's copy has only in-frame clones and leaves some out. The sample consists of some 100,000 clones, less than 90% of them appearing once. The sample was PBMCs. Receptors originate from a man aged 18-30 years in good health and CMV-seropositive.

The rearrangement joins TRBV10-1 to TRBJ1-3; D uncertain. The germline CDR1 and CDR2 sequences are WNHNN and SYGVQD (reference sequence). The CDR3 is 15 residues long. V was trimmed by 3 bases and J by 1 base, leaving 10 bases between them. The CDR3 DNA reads TGCGCCAGCAGTGACTCGACTCTTTCTGGAAACACCATATATTTT. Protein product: CASSDSTLSGNTIYF.

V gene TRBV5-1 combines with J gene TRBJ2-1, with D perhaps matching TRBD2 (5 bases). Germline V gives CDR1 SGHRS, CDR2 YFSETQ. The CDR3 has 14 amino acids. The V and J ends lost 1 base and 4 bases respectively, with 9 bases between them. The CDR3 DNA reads TGCGCCAGCAGCTTGAATAGCGTATACAATGAGCAGTTCTTC. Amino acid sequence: CASSLNSVYNEQFF. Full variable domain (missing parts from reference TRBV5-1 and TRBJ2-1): KAGVTQTPRYLIKTRGQQVTLSCSPISGHRSVSWYQQTPGQGLQFLFEYFSETQRNKGNFPGRFSGRQFSNSRSEMNVSTLELGDSALYLCASSLNSVYNEQFFGPGTRLTVL.

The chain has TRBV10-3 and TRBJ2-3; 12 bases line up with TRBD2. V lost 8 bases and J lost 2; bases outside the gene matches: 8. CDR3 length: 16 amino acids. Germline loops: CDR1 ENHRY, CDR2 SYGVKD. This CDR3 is CAIGRTSGANTDTQYF. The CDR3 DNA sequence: TGTGCCATCGGAAGGACTAGCGGGGCAAACACAGATACGCAGTATTTT.

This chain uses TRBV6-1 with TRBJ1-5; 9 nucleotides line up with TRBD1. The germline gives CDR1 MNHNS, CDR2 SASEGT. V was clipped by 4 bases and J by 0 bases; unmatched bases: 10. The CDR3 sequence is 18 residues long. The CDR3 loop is CASSGSGQGSYSNQPQHF. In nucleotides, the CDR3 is TGTGCCAGCAGTGGATCAGGACAGGGGTCCTATAGCAATCAGCCCCAGCATTTT.

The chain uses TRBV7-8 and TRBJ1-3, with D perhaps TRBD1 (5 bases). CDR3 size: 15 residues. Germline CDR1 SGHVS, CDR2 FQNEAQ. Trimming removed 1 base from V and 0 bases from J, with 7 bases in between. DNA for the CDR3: TGTGCCAGCAGCTTAGGGACAAACTCTGGAAACACCATATATTTT. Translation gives CASSLGTNSGNTIYF.

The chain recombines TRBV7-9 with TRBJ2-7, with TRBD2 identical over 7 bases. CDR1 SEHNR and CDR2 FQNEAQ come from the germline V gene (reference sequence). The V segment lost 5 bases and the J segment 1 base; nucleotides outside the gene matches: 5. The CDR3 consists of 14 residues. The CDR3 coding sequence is TGTGCCAGCAGCCCCCGGGAGGTTTCCTACGAGCAGTACTTC. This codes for CASSPREVSYEQYF.

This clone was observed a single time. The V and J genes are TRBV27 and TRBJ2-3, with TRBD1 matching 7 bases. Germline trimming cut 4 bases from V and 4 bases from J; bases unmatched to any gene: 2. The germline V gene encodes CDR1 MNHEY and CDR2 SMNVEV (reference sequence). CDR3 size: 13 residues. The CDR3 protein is CASSSQGADTQYF. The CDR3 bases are TGTGCCAGCAGTTCCCAGGGGGCAGATACGCAGTATTTT.

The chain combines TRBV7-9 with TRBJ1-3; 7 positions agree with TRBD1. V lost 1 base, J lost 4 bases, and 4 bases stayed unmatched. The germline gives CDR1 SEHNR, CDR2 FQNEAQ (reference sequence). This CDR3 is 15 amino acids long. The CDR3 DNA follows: TGTGCCAGCAGCTTAGACAGGGGATACGGAAACACCATATATTTT. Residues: CASSLDRGYGNTIYF.

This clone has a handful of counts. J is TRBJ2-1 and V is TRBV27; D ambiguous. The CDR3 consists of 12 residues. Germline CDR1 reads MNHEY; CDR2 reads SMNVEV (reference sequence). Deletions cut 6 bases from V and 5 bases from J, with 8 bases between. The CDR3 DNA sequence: TGTGCCAGCAGCCGAGGTAACAATGAGCAGTTCTTC. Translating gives CASSRGNNEQFF.